The clone carrying this T cell receptor (beta chain) occurred once. Profiled with immunoSEQ multiplex PCR; TCRdb holds only in-frame clones, not every one. The data contain approximately 100,000 clones, approximately 91% of them singletons. This sample is part of a study of T cells in tuberculosis. About the study: Sequenced TCRs come from CD1B-GMM tetramer-binding T cells.

The CDR3 contains 15 residues. V shed 7 bases, J shed 1 base, and the junction held 7 bases outside the gene matches. Germline V lookup: CDR1 MNHEY, CDR2 SVGAGI. Cells were sorted from thawed PBMC rested overnight and stained with GMM-loaded CD1B tetramer, viability dye and anti-CD3. C32 glucose monomycolate from Rhodococcus equi was loaded onto the CD1B tetramers. From each donor, some 100,000 tetramer-negative cells were sorted. V usage is TRBV6-5 and J usage is TRBJ1-1; TRBD1 matches 9 bases. The receptor comes from an adult woman with latent tuberculosis. Sequenced material: CD1b-GMM tetramer-negative cells sorted from PBMCs. Here the CDR3 reads CASTADRGTNTEAFF. The CDR3 DNA sequence: TGTGCCAGCACGGCCGACAGGGGGACGAACACTGAAGCTTTCTTT.